This T cell receptor beta chain was recovered during a study of beta chain features in type 1 diabetes. As to this clone: Its specificity is not known. At the DNA level, this CDR3 is encoded by other sequences in the same sample as well.

Every donor provided one heparinised blood draw, which averaged about 110 mL. Regarding the study as a whole: HLA influence on TCRB rearrangement stayed unresolved here.

The CDR3 is 13 amino acids. Trimming took 4 bases from V and 1 from J, leaving 8 bases between them. Germline V gene lookup returns CDR1 SGHTA and CDR2 FQGNSA. Since all of the isolated RNA was reverse transcribed, expressed TCRB transcripts were what got sequenced. Generated by immunoSEQ multiplex PCR, the TCRdb table keeps only in-frame clones and is missing some. The table shows roughly 450,000 clones, with approximately 15% occurring only once. This sequence was found in a man aged 25-45 years in good health. V gene TRBV7-2 combines with J gene TRBJ2-7; tentatively, D is TRBD1 (5 bases). The sequenced material came from naive CD4+ T cells from blood. The DNA for the CDR3 is TGTGCCAGCAGCTCCAGGGATTCCTACGAGCAGTACTTC. Residues: CASSSRDSYEQYF.